The clone carrying this T cell receptor beta chain was observed many times. The iRepertoire nested amplicon-rescue multiplex PCR amplified TCR alpha and beta CDR3s from RNA. Tissue mRNA or PBMC total RNA, roughly 90-400 ng, went into one-step reverse transcription and amplification. TCRdb reprocessed the multiplex PCR reads with MiXCR, giving one entry per CDR3 protein. This table holds approximately 110,000 distinct CDR3 sequences, roughly 23% found once. The data are from a study of glioma-infiltrating T cells. CDR3 length: 12 amino acids. Germline CDR1 reads DFQATT; CDR2 reads SNEGSKA (reference sequence). With 3 bases removed from V and 6 bases from J, the gap between germline ends came to 11 bases.

The receptor comes from a human donor with low-grade glioma or glioblastoma, undergoing nonglioma brain surgery, or in good health (not recorded which). This chain uses TRBV20-1 with TRBJ1-2; D remains ambiguous. Specimen: glioma tissue, nonneoplastic brain tissue, or PBMCs (not recorded which). The CDR3 reads CSASRQTDGYTF. The DNA of the CDR3 is TGCAGTGCTAGTAGACAAACCGATGGCTACACCTTC.